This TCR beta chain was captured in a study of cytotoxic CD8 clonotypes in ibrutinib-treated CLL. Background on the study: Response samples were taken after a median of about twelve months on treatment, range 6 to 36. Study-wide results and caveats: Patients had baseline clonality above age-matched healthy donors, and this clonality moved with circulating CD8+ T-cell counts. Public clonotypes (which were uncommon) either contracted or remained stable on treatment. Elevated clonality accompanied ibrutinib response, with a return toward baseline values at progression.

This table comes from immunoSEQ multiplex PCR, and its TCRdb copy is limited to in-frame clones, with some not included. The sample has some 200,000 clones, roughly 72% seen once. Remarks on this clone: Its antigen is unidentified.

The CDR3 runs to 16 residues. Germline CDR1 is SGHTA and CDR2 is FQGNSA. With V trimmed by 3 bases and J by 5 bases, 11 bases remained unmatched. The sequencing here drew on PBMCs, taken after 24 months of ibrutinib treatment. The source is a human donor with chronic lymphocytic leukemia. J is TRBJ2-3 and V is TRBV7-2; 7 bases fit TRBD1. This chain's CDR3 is CASSLGTAILVDTQYF. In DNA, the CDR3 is TGTGCCAGCAGCTTGGGGACAGCGATACTGGTAGATACGCAGTATTTT.